This T cell receptor (beta chain) originates from a study of cytomegalovirus exposure and HLA in healthy donors. Whole-study results and caveats: Rare TCR sequences predominated, though certain public TCRs were found in many donors. There were a few CMV-associated chains whose specificity for CMV antigens was confirmed in vitro.

On this clone: Antigen: not known.

Produced via immunoSEQ multiplex PCR; TCRdb's table is partial and in-frame only. The table has almost 70,000 clones, over 95% seen once. The CDR3 contains 16 residues. Trimming removed 3 bases from V and 4 bases from J, with 18 bases in between. CDR1 is LNHDA, CDR2 SQIVND, per germline (reference sequence). The sample comprised PBMCs. The receptor comes from a woman younger than 35 in good health and CMV-seropositive. The chain combines TRBV19 with TRBJ1-2; D might be TRBD1 (5 bases). CDR3 DNA sequence: TGTGCCAGTAGTATCAATGAAGGCAGGGCCATCTATGGCTACACCTTC. It is translated as CASSINEGRAIYGYTF.